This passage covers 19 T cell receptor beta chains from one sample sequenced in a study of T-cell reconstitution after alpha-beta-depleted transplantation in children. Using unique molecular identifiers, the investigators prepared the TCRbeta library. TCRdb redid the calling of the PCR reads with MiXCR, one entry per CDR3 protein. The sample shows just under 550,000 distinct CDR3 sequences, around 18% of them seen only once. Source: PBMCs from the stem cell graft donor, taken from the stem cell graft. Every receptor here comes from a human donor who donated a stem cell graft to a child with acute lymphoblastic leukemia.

The CDR3 reads CASSISGTSNQPQHF. In nucleotides, the CDR3 is TGCGCCAGCAGCATATCCGGGACCTCGAATCAGCCCCAGCATTTT. The chain combines TRBV5-1 with TRBJ1-5, with D possibly being TRBD1 (5 bases). The CDR3 consists of 15 residues. Germline V CDR1 and CDR2: SGHRS, YFSETQ. The V and J ends lost 4 bases and 4 bases respectively, with 15 bases between them.

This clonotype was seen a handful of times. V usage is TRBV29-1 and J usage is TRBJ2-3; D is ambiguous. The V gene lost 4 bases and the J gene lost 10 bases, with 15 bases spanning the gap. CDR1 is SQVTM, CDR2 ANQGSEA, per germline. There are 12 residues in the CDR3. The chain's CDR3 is CSVVEVIGAQYF. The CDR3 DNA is TGCAGCGTTGTCGAAGTAATTGGAGCGCAGTATTTT.

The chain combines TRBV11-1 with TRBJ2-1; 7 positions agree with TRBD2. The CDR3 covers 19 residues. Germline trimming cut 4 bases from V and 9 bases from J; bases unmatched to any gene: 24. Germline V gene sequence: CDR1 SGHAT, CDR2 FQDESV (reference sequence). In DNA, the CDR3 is TGTGCCAGCAGCTCCCCCGGCCGAGGGCTCGCCCGGGGGGAGGTTGAGCAGTTCTTC. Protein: CASSSPGRGLARGEVEQFF.

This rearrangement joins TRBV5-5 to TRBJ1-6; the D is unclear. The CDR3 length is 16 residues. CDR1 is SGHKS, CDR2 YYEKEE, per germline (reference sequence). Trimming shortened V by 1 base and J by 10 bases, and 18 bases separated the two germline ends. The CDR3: CASSLLTGVLRSPLHF. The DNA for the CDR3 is TGTGCCAGCAGCTTGTTGACTGGGGTCTTGCGATCACCCCTCCACTTT.

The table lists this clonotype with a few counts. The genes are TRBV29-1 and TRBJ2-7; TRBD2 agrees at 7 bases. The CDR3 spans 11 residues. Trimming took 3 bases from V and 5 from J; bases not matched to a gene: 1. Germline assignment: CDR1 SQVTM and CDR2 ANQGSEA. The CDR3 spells CSVEGGNEQYF. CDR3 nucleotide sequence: TGCAGCGTTGAGGGGGGGAACGAGCAGTACTTC.

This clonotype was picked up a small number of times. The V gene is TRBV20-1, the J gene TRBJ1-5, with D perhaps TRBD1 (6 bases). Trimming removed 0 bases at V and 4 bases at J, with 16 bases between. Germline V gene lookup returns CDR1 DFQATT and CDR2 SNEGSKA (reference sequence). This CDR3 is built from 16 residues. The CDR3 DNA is TGCAGTGCTAGAGATTACGGGGGGCACGGGAATCAGCCCCAGCATTTT. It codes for CSARDYGGHGNQPQHF.

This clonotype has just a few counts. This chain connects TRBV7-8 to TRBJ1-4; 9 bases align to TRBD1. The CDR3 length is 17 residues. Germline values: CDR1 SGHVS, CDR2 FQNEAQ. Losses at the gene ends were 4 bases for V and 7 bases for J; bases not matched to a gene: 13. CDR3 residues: CASSSKRQTGGTEKLFF. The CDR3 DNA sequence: TGTGCCAGCAGCTCCAAAAGACAGACAGGGGGTACTGAAAAACTGTTTTTT.

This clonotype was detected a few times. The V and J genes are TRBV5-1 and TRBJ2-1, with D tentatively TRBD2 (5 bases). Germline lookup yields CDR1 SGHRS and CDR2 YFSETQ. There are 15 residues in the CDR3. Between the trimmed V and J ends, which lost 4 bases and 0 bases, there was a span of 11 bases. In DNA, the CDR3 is TGCGCCAGCAGCCCGGACGGGATCTCCTACAATGAGCAGTTCTTC. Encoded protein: CASSPDGISYNEQFF.

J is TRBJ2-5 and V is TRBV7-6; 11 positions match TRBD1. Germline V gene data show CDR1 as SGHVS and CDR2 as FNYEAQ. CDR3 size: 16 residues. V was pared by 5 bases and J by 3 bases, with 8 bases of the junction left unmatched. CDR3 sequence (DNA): TGTGCCAGCAGCGCCGGGACAGGGGGAAGGAAAGAGACCCAGTACTTC. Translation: CASSAGTGGRKETQYF.

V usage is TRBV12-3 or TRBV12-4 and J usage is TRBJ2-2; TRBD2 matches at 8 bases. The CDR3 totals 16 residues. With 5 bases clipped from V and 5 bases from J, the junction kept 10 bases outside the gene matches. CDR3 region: CASSLLAGIGTGELFF. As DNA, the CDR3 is TGTGCCAGCAGTCTTTTAGCGGGAATTGGAACCGGGGAGCTGTTTTTT.

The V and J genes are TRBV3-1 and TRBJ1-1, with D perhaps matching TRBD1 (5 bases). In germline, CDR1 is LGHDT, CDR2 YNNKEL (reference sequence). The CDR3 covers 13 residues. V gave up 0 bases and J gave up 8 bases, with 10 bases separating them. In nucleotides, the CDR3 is TGTGCCAGCAGCCAAGAGGAGGGGTTCGAAGCTTTCTTT. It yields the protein CASSQEEGFEAFF.

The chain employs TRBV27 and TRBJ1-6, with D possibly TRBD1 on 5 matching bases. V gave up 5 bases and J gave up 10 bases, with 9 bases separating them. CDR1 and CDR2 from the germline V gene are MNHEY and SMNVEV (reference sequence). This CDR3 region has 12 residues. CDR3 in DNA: TGTGCCAGCAGTCAACGGGGCTCACCCCTCCACTTT. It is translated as CASSQRGSPLHF.

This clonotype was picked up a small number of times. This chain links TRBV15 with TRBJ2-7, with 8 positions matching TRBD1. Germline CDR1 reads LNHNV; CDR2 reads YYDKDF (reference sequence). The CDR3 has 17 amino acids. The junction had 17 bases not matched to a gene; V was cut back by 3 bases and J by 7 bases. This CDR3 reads CATSSGRGQVLAWEQYF. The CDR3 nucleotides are TGTGCCACCAGCAGTGGCCGGGGACAGGTCCTTGCCTGGGAGCAGTACTTC. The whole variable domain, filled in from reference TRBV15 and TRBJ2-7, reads DAMVIQNPRYQVTQFGKPVTLSCSQTLNHNVMYWYQQKSSQAPKLLFHYYDKDFNNEADTPDNFQSRRPNTSFCFLDIRSPGLGDTAMYLCATSSGRGQVLAWEQYFGPGTRLTVT.

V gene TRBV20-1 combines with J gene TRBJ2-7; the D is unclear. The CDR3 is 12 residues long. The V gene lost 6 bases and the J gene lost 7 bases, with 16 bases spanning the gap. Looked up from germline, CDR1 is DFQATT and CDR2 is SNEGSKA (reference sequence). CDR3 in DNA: TGCAGTGCCCCGGCCCTTCTGGGGGAGCAGTACTTC. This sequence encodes CSAPALLGEQYF.

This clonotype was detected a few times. CDR3 DNA: TGCAGTGCAACCGCCCCCGGGACAGCCTATGGCTACACCTTC. This gives the protein CSATAPGTAYGYTF. The chain couples TRBV20-1 to TRBJ1-2; TRBD1 agrees at 7 bases. CDR1 and CDR2 (germline): DFQATT, SNEGSKA (reference sequence). V dropped 6 bases and J dropped 4; count of bases not matched to a gene: 11. This CDR3 is built from 14 residues.

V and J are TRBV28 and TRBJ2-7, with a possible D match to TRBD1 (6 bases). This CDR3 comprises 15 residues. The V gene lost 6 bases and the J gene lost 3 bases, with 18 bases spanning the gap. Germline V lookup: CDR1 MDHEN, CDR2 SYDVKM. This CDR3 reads CASSSTQGIGYEQYF. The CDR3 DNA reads TGTGCCAGCAGCTCCACACAGGGAATAGGCTACGAGCAGTACTTC.

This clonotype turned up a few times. The CDR3 loop reads CSARDQASVYANTGELFF. DNA of the CDR3: TGCAGTGCTAGAGATCAGGCTAGCGTCTACGCGAACACCGGGGAGCTGTTTTTT. The genes are TRBV20-1 and TRBJ2-2, with TRBD2 as a possible D gene (6 bases). The V end was cut by 0 bases, the J end by 0 bases, with 17 bases between. This CDR3 contains 18 residues. Germline-derived CDR1 and CDR2 are DFQATT and SNEGSKA (reference sequence).

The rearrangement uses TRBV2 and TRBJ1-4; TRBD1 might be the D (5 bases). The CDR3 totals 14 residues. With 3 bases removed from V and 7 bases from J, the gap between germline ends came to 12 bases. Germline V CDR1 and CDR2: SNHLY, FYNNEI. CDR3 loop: CASSDAGVSEKLFF. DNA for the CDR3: TGTGCCAGCAGTGATGCGGGGGTTAGTGAAAAACTGTTTTTT.

The CDR3 reads CASSYGDRLYNEQFF. As DNA, the CDR3 is TGTGCCAGCAGTTACGGGGACAGGCTTTACAATGAGCAGTTCTTC. The chain carries TRBV6-5 and TRBJ2-1, with 8 bases identical to TRBD1. The germline CDR1 and CDR2 sequences are MNHEY and SVGAGI. This CDR3 comprises 15 residues. V lost 2 bases and J lost 4; bases outside the gene matches: 4.